Below are 6 T cell receptor beta chains sequenced from a single sample in a study of shared clonotypes between healthy human individuals. Generated by immunoSEQ multiplex PCR, the TCRdb table keeps only in-frame clones and is missing some. The top ten clones hold 1.7% of a sample with around 2.1 million clones, approximately 94% of them seen once. CD45RO-negative cells were positively selected for CCR7, leaving out terminally differentiated effector memory CD45RA+ cells. The sample consisted of naive CD8+ T cells from PBMCs. All receptors come from a man aged 18 to 29 in good health. Some clones in this sample may be carry-over from other donors' samples.

To note about this clone: In the same sample, other DNA sequences code for this CDR3. This rearrangement joins TRBV5-4 to TRBJ1-2, with TRBD1 as a possible D gene (6 bases). The germline CDR1 and CDR2 sequences are SGHNT and YYREEE (reference sequence). V lost 2 bases and J lost 5, with 10 bases in between. The CDR3 has 13 residues. The CDR3 sequence: CASSLGGPYGYTF. In nucleotides, the CDR3 is TGTGCCAGCAGCTTAGGGGGGCCGTATGGCTACACCTTC.

The table lists this clone with a few counts. V gene TRBV4-1 combines with J gene TRBJ1-5; the match to TRBD1 covers 7 bases. The germline V gene has CDR1 MGHRA and CDR2 YSYEKL. The ends lost 4 bases at V and 7 bases at J; junction bases unmatched: 7. The CDR3 is 14 amino acids. The CDR3, as DNA: TGCGCCAGCAGCCTAAGACAGGGAAGGCAGCCCCAGCATTTT. It yields the protein CASSLRQGRQPQHF.

This chain connects TRBV27 to TRBJ2-5; D may correspond to TRBD1 or TRBD2 (5 bases each). Trimming took 3 bases from V and 1 from J, leaving 6 bases between them. CDR3 length: 13 amino acids. Looked up from germline, CDR1 is MNHEY and CDR2 is SMNVEV (reference sequence). CDR3 bases: TGTGCCAGCAGTTTTGGGACCCAAGAGACCCAGTACTTC. The encoded protein is CASSFGTQETQYF.

The chain joins TRBV19 to TRBJ1-5; no firm D call. CDR1 and CDR2 (germline): LNHDA, SQIVND (reference sequence). The CDR3 length is 12 residues. Trimming took 5 bases from V and 4 from J, leaving 6 bases between them. CDR3 sequence (DNA): TGTGCCAGTAGTCACAGAAATCAGCCCCAGCATTTT. This codes for CASSHRNQPQHF. The whole variable domain, remainder taken from reference TRBV19 and TRBJ1-5, is DGGITQSPKYLFRKEGQNVTLSCEQNLNHDAMYWYRQDPGQGLRLIYYSQIVNDFQKGDIAEGYSVSREKKESFPLTVTSAQKNPTAFYLCASSHRNQPQHFGDGTRLSIL.

For this clone: This CDR3 is also generated by other DNA sequences in the sample. V and J are TRBV9 and TRBJ2-7; 8 nucleotides align to TRBD1. The CDR3 is 14 amino acids. The ends lost 2 bases at V and 2 bases at J; junction bases unmatched: 3. Germline V gene sequence: CDR1 SGDLS, CDR2 YYNGEE. The CDR3 sequence is CASSVGQGPYEQYF. The CDR3 nucleotides read TGTGCCAGCAGCGTCGGACAGGGTCCCTACGAGCAGTACTTC.

This chain uses TRBV6-5 with TRBJ2-7; 11 nucleotides align to TRBD1. J gave up 7 bases and V 8 bases, and 7 bases lay outside the gene matches. Germline V CDR1 and CDR2: MNHEY, SVGAGI. The CDR3 has 13 residues. The CDR3 region is CASRTGGLEEQYF. In nucleotides, the CDR3 is TGTGCCAGCCGGACAGGGGGCCTCGAGGAGCAGTACTTC.